These T cell receptor beta chains were read from a single sample in a study of identifying expanded T cells in peripheral blood. The assay was immunoSEQ multiplex PCR, and TCRdb's table has in-frame clones only and misses some. The sample has roughly 96,000 clones; roughly 90% are singletons. Sequenced: blood. The receptors come from a person aged 18-70 years in good health. Both conserved end residues are part of each CDR3. D genes are given only for firm matches. Clone sizes are given selectively: once, few, many, or a class where the clone is expanded.

NA,TRBV9,NA,TRBJ1-6,TGTGCCAGCAGCCTCCGGGGGGCGACGAATTCACCCCTCCACTTT,CASSLRGATNSPLHF
NA,TRBV4-3,NA,TRBJ1-2,TGCGCCAGCAGCCAAGAGAGTCCGGGTCGTCGTGGCTACACCTTC,CASSQESPGRRGYTF
TRBD2,TRBV5-4,NA,TRBJ2-3,TGTGCCAGCAGCTACGGGACTAGCACCTCAGATACGCAGTATTTT,CASSYGTSTSDTQYF
TRBD1,TRBV19,NA,TRBJ2-3,TGTGCCAGTAGTATGGGACAGGTCAAGGTGACAGATACGCAGTATTTT,CASSMGQVKVTDTQYF
NA,TRBV5-5,NA,TRBJ2-2,TGTGCCAGCAGCCCAGTGACAGAGAACACCGGGGAGCTGTTTTTT,CASSPVTENTGELFF
TRBD1,TRBV5-1,few,TRBJ1-2,TGCGCCAGCAGCTTCGGAGCCCTACAGGGGGCGCCTGGCTACACCTTC,CASSFGALQGAPGYTF
NA,TRBV7-2,NA,TRBJ2-1,TGTGCCAGCAGCGAGGGCGGTCTCCCCTTTTACAATGAGCAGTTCTTC,CASSEGGLPFYNEQFF
NA,TRBV11-2,NA,TRBJ1-6,TGTGCCAGCAGCTTCGGACATAGCTCCTATAATTCACCCCTCCACTTT,CASSFGHSSYNSPLHF
NA,TRBV7-9,NA,TRBJ1-1,TGTGCCAGCAGCTTAGATTGGGCACTTTCGGACGCTGAAGCTTTCTTT,CASSLDWALSDAEAFF
NA,TRBV6-5,NA,TRBJ2-1,TGTGCCAGCAGTCGCGGGTGGGCTTATGAGCAGTTCTTC,CASSRGWAYEQFF
TRBD1,TRBV5-8,NA,TRBJ1-1,TGTGCCAGCAGCCCCTTACAGGGGGACACTGAAGCTTTCTTT,CASSPLQGDTEAFF
TRBD1,TRBV29-1,NA,TRBJ2-5,TGCAGCGTTGGAAAGACAGGGTTCCAAGAGACCCAGTACTTC,CSVGKTGFQETQYF
NA,TRBV5-1,NA,TRBJ1-4,TGCGCCAGCAGCTTGGAGCCCCGTGCTATAACTAATGAAAAACTGTTTTTT,CASSLEPRAITNEKLFF
TRBD2,TRBV7-2,NA,TRBJ2-3,TGTGCCAGCAGCTTAGGGAGCGGGAGTGCCCGCACAGATACGCAGTATTTT,CASSLGSGSARTDTQYF
NA,TRBV11-3,NA,TRBJ2-1,TGTGCCAGCAGCTTAGGTCGGTCCGGGGGGCCCTACAATGAGCAGTTCTTC,CASSLGRSGGPYNEQFF
NA,TRBV7-6,once,TRBJ1-2,TGTGCCAGCAGCTTAGCCCCAGCTAACTATGGCTACACCTTC,CASSLAPANYGYTF
NA,TRBV4-3,NA,TRBJ2-7,TGCGCCAGCAGCCAAGATTCACAGGGAGATTCCTACGAGCAGTACTTC,CASSQDSQGDSYEQYF
NA,TRBV6-1,NA,TRBJ2-7,TGTGCCAGCAGTAAAGACAGCTACGAGCAGTACTTC,CASSKDSYEQYF
NA,TRBV2,NA,TRBJ1-4,TGTGCCAGCAGTGTGGGGGGGACGAAACTGTTTTTT,CASSVGGTKLFF
NA,TRBV7-6,once,TRBJ2-1,TGTGCCAGCAGCTTAGTTGACTGGCCCAATGAGCAGTTCTTC,CASSLVDWPNEQFF
NA,TRBV11-2,NA,TRBJ1-1,TGTGCCAGCACCCCCCCGGGTAGGGACACTGAAGCTTTCTTT,CASTPPGRDTEAFF
NA,TRBV30,NA,TRBJ2-2,TGTGCCTGGGGGGGACGGACCGGGGAGCTGTTTTTT,CAWGGRTGELFF
NA,TRBV11-3,NA,TRBJ1-1,TGTGCCAGCAGCTTAGGACGGGCTTACACTGAAGCTTTCTTT,CASSLGRAYTEAFF
NA,TRBV29-1,NA,TRBJ2-6,TGCAGCGTTGAAGATAGGCCGGTAGTCGGGGCCAACGTCCTGACTTTC,CSVEDRPVVGANVLTF
NA,TRBV7-9,NA,TRBJ1-2,TGTGCCAGCAGCTTAGGAGGGGAGAACTATGGCTACACCTTC,CASSLGGENYGYTF
TRBD1,TRBV5-1,once,TRBJ2-2,TGCGCCAGCAGCTTGCGGGACAGATTAAACACCGGGGAGCTGTTTTTT,CASSLRDRLNTGELFF
NA,TRBV11-2,NA,TRBJ2-1,TGTGCCAGCAGCACCCGCCGCGACTTGGAGCAGTTCTTC,CASSTRRDLEQFF
TRBD2,TRBV5-6,NA,TRBJ2-7,TGTGCCAGCAGAGGGGGACTAGCGGGGGGCCGGGTCTACGAGCAGTACTTC,CASRGGLAGGRVYEQYF
TRBD1,TRBV9,NA,TRBJ1-2,TGTGCCAGCAGCCCCGGGACAGGGCCCTGGTGGGGCTACACCTTC,CASSPGTGPWWGYTF
NA,TRBV28,NA,TRBJ1-2,TGTGCCAGCAGCCTTAGGGTGGGACGGGGAGGTAACTATGGCTACACCTTC,CASSLRVGRGGNYGYTF
NA,TRBV18,NA,TRBJ1-2,TGTGCCAGCTCCCTTAATGGCGAGAACTATGGCTACACCTTC,CASSLNGENYGYTF
NA,TRBV5-4,NA,TRBJ1-2,TGTGCCAGCGCTCGCATCGTGGGATCCCCTATGGGCTACACCTTC,CASARIVGSPMGYTF
NA,TRBV4-3,NA,TRBJ2-5,TGCGCCAGCAGCCAAGACCCTCCCCCGGCGGAGACCCAGTACTTC,CASSQDPPPAETQYF
NA,TRBV6-5,NA,TRBJ1-2,TGTGCCAGCAGCCCTAGGACAGTCGGCAGCTACACCTTC,CASSPRTVGSYTF
NA,TRBV5-1,NA,TRBJ1-1,TGCGCCAGCAGCTTGGGTCAGGGCCTTACTGAAGCTTTCTTT,CASSLGQGLTEAFF
TRBD2,TRBV4-1,NA,TRBJ2-1,TGCGCCAGCAGCCACAGTAGCGGGAGGGCCGGTTCCTACAATGAGCAGTTCTTC,CASSHSSGRAGSYNEQFF
TRBD1,TRBV2,NA,TRBJ1-1,TGTGCCAGCAGGGCCGGGACAGGGAGGAACACTGAAGCTTTCTTT,CASRAGTGRNTEAFF
TRBD2,TRBV4-2,NA,TRBJ2-1,TGTGCCAGCAGCCAAGGGACTAGCGGGAGGAGGAATGAGCAGTTCTTC,CASSQGTSGRRNEQFF
TRBD1,TRBV10-3,NA,TRBJ2-3,TGTGCCATCAGCAGACAGGGGGGTAGGACAGATACGCAGTATTTT,CAISRQGGRTDTQYF
NA,TRBV25-1,NA,TRBJ2-1,TGTGCCAGCAGTCCAGGGGACTACAATGAGCAGTTCTTC,CASSPGDYNEQFF
NA,TRBV6-5,once,TRBJ1-5,TGTGCCAGCAGTTCCGGGAACAATCAGCCCCAGCATTTT,CASSSGNNQPQHF
TRBD1,TRBV5-6,NA,TRBJ1-1,TGTGCCAGCAGCTTGGTGGACAGGAAAAACACTGAAGCTTTCTTT,CASSLVDRKNTEAFF